This T cell receptor beta chain was retrieved from a study of cytomegalovirus exposure and HLA in healthy donors (dated by TCRdb to 2017 to 2019). Notes on the research overall: According to an earlier analysis of a few hundred of the donors, some 180 million T cells yielded approximately 120 million unique TCR beta sequences and 276 Gb of sequence data. An early release that covered more than 550 HLA-typed donors contained approximately 300 gigabases of sequencing data and tens of millions of unique TCR sequences. Among the approximately 400 genotyped donors, 81% belonged to the genetic ancestry cluster associated with self-reported Caucasian donors. The aim of the study was to test whether cataloging public T cell receptors could identify signatures of past pathogen exposure. The study profiled the T cell repertoires of hundreds of subjects by immunosequencing and related them to cytomegalovirus serostatus. Along with the approximately 670-subject first cohort, a separate validation cohort of over a hundred different subjects was used. To predict cytomegalovirus infection status, the study brought together high-throughput TCR immunosequencing, statistical association of individual TCRs with disease status, and machine learning. A later analysis re-analyzed previously published TCR beta repertoires from 500 to 700 donors and added high-resolution HLA genotyping to study TCR occurrence patterns. Rather than using new phenotypic data, the later analysis identified candidate immune exposures from TCR beta sequences and from how often those sequences occurred across donors. An earlier analysis of approximately 580 of the donors used high-throughput TCR beta sequencing to judge whether each TCR beta V gene segment behaved as functional or pseudogenic. Donor age, sex, ethnicity and CMV serostatus were collected together with the repertoire data. In a later genetic analysis, genome-wide SNP genotypes for about 55% of the roughly 670 donors were used, and that subset was treated as a discovery cohort. All discovery cohort repertoires had been generated using a single sequencing platform. Class I and class II HLA loci were covered by the typing at four-digit resolution. Typing coverage differed by locus: A, B, C, DRB1 and DQB1 were typed in roughly 629-630 donors, DQA1 in approximately 520, DPA1 in around 580, and DPB1 in around 490. A handful of DR-DQ haplotypes were handled as single units for association and clustering because linkage in the cohort was strong. On average, roughly 240,000 unique TCR beta nucleotide sequences were sequenced per donor among 350 to 400 genotyped donors of the cohort, with about 19% of those sequences being non-productive.

Library construction relied on the immunoSEQ multiplex PCR assay. For the multiplex PCR, a mixture combining 60 forward primers for TCR Vbeta segments and 13 reverse primers for TCR Jbeta segments was used. Amplification of the CDR3 region of rearranged TCR beta genes was performed with a multiplex PCR assay on genomic DNA. On the Illumina HiSeq System, the amplified TCR beta libraries were sequenced as 87-base-pair reads. The study's processing was this. In a later analysis, roughly 80 million unique TCR beta chains were counted across the approximately 670 repertoires, and roughly 11 million of these chains were shared by at least two donors. Raw reads were error-corrected and collapsed into unique sequences by a nearest-neighbor algorithm in which closely related sequences were merged to remove PCR and sequencing errors. CDR3 sequences were aligned to IMGT reference sequences to assign V, D and J gene segments. For a sequence to be retained, a match of at least six nucleotides to both a V gene segment and a J gene segment was required. A rearrangement counted as productive if the CDR3 had no stop codons and remained in frame with V and J, and every other rearrangement counted as non-productive. CDR3 was defined by IMGT convention, running from the second conserved V-encoded cysteine to the conserved J-encoded phenylalanine. In an earlier analysis of around 540 of the donors, sequences lacking an unambiguous match to a single V gene segment were excluded. An earlier analysis of several hundred of the donors classified V segments as functional when productive rearrangements were above 56.7% and as segregating when the standard deviation between donors was above 5%. To diagnose cytomegalovirus status from the catalog of TCR beta chain sequences, a statistical classification framework was built. A later analysis assigned V and J genes by comparing TCR nucleotide sequences with IMGT/GENE-DB human TR gene sequences. In a later analysis, CDR3 sequences and most-parsimonious VDJ recombination scenarios were assigned using the TCRdist pipeline. In a later analysis, every TCR beta chain was defined by the combination of its CDR3 amino acid sequence and its V-gene family, and reads without a unique V-gene family were dropped. In a later analysis, fewer than 650 highly shared, low-generation-probability nucleotide sequences were removed to address suspected cross-contamination and a sequencing artifact. A later analysis calculated a clonal expansion index for each public chain from normalized within-repertoire ranks of inferred template counts. Generation probabilities in a later analysis came from a VDJ recombination model fitted to out-of-frame rearrangements, and those results were checked against IGoR. In a later analysis, hypergeometric tests were used to score TCR-TCR, TCR-HLA and TCR-CMV co-occurrence, with a repertoire-size bias correction applied to TCR pairs. To estimate false discovery rates, a later analysis permuted the HLA or CMV assignments 20 times. In a later analysis, co-occurring TCRs were grouped with DBSCAN, and TCRdist sequence similarity was added when clustering was performed within HLA-allele-positive subsets. For co-occurrence clustering, repertoires with fewer than 30,000 or more than 120,000 public chains were excluded, along with four to six repertoires with anomalous nucleotide sharing. TCRdb limited this immuneACCESS table to in-frame rearrangements with V and J called. A share of clones is missing; checked studies link under half to unresolved V genes, and the rest is unexplained. The V and J calls and clone size are taken from that table; D and trimming were inferred from the DNA. In this sample the table shows approximately 99,000 clones, around 73% of which occur a single time. The top ten clonotypes cover around 3.5% of the sample.

The CDR3, from cysteine to phenylalanine, totals 16 residues. Only the CDR3 portion is preserved as DNA: 48 bases, with reading frame beginning at the first base. CDR1 and CDR2, looked up from the germline V gene (reference sequence), are SEHNR and FQNEAQ. From V the trimming removes 5 bases and from J it removes 2 bases, while the gene matches leave 4 bases of the junction unaccounted for. The cohort consisted of hundreds of healthy bone marrow donors. At the time of sampling, all cohort members were nominally healthy, though unrecorded immune exposures were likely present. The donor tested CMV seronegative and was one of the 352 seronegative cohort members. A peripheral blood sample was collected from each donor, and TCR beta sequencing was performed on peripheral blood mononuclear cells. The Qiagen DNeasy Blood Extraction Kit was used to extract genomic DNA from the blood cell samples. A remark on this clone: The target of this receptor is not known. No much larger clone exists at a distance of one base, and base qualities are not known.

What the authors observed across the whole study: While some public TCRs were present in many individuals, most TCR sequences turned up only very rarely across donors. At a false discovery rate of 0.05, a later analysis linked 15,000 to 20,000 TCR beta sequences to specific HLA alleles. Correlated functional status among segregating V segments might be attributable to linkage disequilibrium, but an unknown experimental factor could not be ruled out. A later analysis found that HLA-associated TCR beta chains were more clonally expanded and had lower generation probabilities than equally common non-associated chains. Some IMGT-functional V segments, including TRBV6-2 and TRBV6-3, could not be told apart with the 87-base-pair reads, so those segments were excluded. The only immune exposure information available for the cohort was CMV serostatus. V-gene and J-gene trimming of TCR beta chains was associated with a missense DCLRE1C variant in a later genetic analysis, and the association was replicated in an independent cohort. In this cohort, only TCR beta chains were sequenced, and detectable features were limited by the absence of alpha or paired-chain data. A further reported finding was that TCR beta sequences accurately predicted the HLA-A and HLA-B alleles for most subjects in the first cohort. In an earlier analysis of under 600 of the donors, most TCR beta V segments were observed in productive rearrangements about 90% or about 30% of the time, broadly matching IMGT annotations. It was suggested by the authors that the approach could potentially be generalized to other disease states and immunological phenotypes. The study gave a list of 150 to 200 TCR beta chains associated with cytomegalovirus. According to a later genetic analysis, donors in an Asian-associated ancestry cluster had fewer N-insertions in productive TCRs than the roughly 700-donor mean. A later analysis found that most CMV-associated TCR beta chains appeared HLA-restricted, with HLA associations seemingly driven largely by CMV exposure. Because some donors lacked HLA typing at each locus, the association tests relied only on the typed subset. According to a later analysis, parvovirus B19, influenza, CMV and Epstein-Barr virus appeared linked to several top co-occurrence clusters. In both the original and validation cohorts, the classifier was reported to diagnose cytomegalovirus status with high specificity and sensitivity. In vitro tests confirmed that three of the cytomegalovirus-associated TCR beta chains recognize cytomegalovirus antigens. According to a later analysis, TCR association rates differed among HLA loci, with DRB1 alleles showing the most associated TCRs and HLA-C alleles showing the fewest. Around 16 rarely observed V segments, including chromosome 9 orphons, were excluded from the earlier analysis of almost 600 of the donors because counts were too low. Presence/absence analyses assumed roughly uniform sequencing depth across donors, an assumption that may not hold. Strong co-occurrence of HLA alleles, especially DR and DQ, made assigning TCR associations to individual alleles difficult. The sequencing pipeline was judged likely to have produced a cluster of highly shared sequence variants as a technical artifact.

Sequencing was performed on PBMCs. This clonotype was sampled from a middle-aged man in good health and CMV-seronegative. The rearrangement combines TRBV7-9 with TRBJ2-3, with 13 middle bases fitting TRBD2. The DNA sequence reads TGTGCCAGCAGCCCCGGGACTAGCGGGGACACAGATACGCAGTATTTT. Its translation reads: CASSPGTSGDTDTQYF.